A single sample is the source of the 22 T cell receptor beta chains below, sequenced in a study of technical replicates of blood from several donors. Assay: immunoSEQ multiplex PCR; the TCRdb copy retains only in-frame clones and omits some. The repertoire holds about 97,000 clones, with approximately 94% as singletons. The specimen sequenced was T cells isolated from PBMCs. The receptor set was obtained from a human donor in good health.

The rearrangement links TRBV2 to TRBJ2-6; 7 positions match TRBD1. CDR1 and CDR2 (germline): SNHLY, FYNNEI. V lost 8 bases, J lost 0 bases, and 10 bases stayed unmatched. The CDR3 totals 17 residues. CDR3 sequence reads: CASLGPRGLSGANVLTF. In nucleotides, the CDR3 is TGTGCCAGCCTGGGACCGAGGGGGCTCTCTGGGGCCAACGTCCTGACTTTC.

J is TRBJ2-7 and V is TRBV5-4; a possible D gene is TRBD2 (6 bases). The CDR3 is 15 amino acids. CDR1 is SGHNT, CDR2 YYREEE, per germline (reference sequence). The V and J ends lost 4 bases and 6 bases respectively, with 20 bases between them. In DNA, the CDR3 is TGTGCCAGCAGCGCGGGGACCTCCCGAGGGGTCGAGCAGTACTTC. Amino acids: CASSAGTSRGVEQYF.

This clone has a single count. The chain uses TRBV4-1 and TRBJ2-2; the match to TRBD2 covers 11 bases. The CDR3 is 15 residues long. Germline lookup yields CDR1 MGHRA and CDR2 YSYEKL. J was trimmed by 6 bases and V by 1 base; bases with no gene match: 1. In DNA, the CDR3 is TGCGCCAGCAGCCAAGGTAGCGGGAGGGCCGGGGAGCTGTTTTTT. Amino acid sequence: CASSQGSGRAGELFF.

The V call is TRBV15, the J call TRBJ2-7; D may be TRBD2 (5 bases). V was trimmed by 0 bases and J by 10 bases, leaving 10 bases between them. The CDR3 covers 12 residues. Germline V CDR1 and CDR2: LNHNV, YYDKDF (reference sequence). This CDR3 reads CATSRDEGTQYF. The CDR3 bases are TGTGCCACCAGCAGAGATGAGGGCACCCAGTACTTC. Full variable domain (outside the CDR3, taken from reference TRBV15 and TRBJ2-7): DAMVIQNPRYQVTQFGKPVTLSCSQTLNHNVMYWYQQKSSQAPKLLFHYYDKDFNNEADTPDNFQSRRPNTSFCFLDIRSPGLGDTAMYLCATSRDEGTQYFGPGTRLTVT.

In DNA form, the CDR3 reads TGTGCCAGCTCACCACCGGCCAGCTACGAGCAGTACTTC. Its protein product is CASSPPASYEQYF. The chain uses TRBV18 and TRBJ2-7, with no clear D. Deletions cut 0 bases from V and 3 bases from J, with 6 bases between. Germline V lookup: CDR1 KGHSH, CDR2 LQKENI. The CDR3 is 13 residues long.

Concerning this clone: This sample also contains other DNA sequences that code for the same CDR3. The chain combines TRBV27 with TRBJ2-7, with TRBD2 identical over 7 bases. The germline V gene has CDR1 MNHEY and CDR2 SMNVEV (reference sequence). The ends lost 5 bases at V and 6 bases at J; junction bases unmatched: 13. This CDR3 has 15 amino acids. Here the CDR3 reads CASSRTSGPLGEQYF. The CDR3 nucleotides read TGTGCCAGCAGTCGGACTAGTGGCCCTCTAGGCGAGCAGTACTTC.

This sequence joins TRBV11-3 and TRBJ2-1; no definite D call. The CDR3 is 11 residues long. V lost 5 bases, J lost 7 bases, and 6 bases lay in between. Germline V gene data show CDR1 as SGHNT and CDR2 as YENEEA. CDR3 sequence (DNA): TGTGCCAGCAGCCCCGGTAATGAGCAGTTCTTC. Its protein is CASSPGNEQFF.

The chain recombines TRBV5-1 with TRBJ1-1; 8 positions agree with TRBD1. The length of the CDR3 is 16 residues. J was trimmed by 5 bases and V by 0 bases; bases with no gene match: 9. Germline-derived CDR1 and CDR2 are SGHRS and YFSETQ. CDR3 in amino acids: CASSLVSQGEGTEAFF. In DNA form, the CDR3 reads TGCGCCAGCAGCTTGGTTTCACAGGGGGAGGGGACTGAAGCTTTCTTT.

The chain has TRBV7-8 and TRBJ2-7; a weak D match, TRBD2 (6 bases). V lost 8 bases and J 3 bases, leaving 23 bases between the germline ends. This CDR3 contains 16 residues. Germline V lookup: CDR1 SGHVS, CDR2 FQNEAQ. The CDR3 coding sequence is TGTGCCAGCTCCCGCCCCCCTCGCGGGACTTTCTACGAGCAGTACTTC. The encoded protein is CASSRPPRGTFYEQYF.

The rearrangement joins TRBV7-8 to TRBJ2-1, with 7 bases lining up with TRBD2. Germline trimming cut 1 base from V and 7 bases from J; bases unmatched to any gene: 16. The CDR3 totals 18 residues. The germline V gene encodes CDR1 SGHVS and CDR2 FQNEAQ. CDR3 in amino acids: CASSLGGRGGSGFNEQFF. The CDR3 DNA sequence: TGTGCCAGCAGCTTAGGGGGACGGGGCGGGAGTGGTTTTAATGAGCAGTTCTTC.

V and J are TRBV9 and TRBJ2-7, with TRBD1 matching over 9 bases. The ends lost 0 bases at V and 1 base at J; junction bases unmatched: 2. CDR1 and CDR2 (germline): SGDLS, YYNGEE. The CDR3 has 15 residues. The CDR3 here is CASSVGGTGSYEQYF. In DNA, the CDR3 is TGTGCCAGCAGCGTAGGGGGGACAGGGTCCTACGAGCAGTACTTC.

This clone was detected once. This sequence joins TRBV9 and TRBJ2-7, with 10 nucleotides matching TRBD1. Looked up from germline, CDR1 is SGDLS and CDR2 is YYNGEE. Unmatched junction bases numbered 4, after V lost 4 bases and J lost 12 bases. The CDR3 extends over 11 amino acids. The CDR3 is CASSKGQGLYF. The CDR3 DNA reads TGTGCCAGCAGCAAGGGACAGGGGTTGTACTTC.

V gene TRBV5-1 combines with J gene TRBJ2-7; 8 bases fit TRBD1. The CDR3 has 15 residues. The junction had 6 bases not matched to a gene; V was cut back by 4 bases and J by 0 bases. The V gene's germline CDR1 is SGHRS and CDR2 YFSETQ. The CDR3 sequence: CASSDAQGVSYEQYF. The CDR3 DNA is TGCGCCAGCAGCGACGCACAGGGGGTCTCCTACGAGCAGTACTTC. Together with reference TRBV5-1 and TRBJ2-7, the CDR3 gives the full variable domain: KAGVTQTPRYLIKTRGQQVTLSCSPISGHRSVSWYQQTPGQGLQFLFEYFSETQRNKGNFPGRFSGRQFSNSRSEMNVSTLELGDSALYLCASSDAQGVSYEQYFGPGTRLTVT.

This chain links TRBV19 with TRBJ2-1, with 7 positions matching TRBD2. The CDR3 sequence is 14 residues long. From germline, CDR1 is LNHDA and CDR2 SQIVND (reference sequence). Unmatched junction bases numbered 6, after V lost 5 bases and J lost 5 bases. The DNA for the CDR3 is TGTGCCAGTAGTGGAACTAGCGTGCACAATGAGCAGTTCTTC. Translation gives CASSGTSVHNEQFF.

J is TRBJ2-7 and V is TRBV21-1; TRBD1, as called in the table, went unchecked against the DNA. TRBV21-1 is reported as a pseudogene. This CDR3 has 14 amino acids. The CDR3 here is CASSTGQDNYEQYF. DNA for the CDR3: TGTGCCAGCAGCACCGGACAGGATAACTACGAGCAGTACTTC.

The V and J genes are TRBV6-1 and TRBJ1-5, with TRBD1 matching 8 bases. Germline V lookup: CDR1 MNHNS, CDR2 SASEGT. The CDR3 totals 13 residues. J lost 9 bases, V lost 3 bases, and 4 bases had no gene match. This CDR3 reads CASSEAGGWPQHF. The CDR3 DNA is TGTGCCAGCAGTGAGGCAGGGGGCTGGCCCCAGCATTTT.

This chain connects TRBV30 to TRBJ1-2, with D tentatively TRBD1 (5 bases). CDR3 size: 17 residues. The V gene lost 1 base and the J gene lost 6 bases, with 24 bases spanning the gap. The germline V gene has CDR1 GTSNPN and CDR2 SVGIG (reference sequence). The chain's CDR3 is CAWSAPTWGRNQDGYTF. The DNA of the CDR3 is TGTGCCTGGAGTGCACCTACTTGGGGCCGGAATCAAGATGGCTACACCTTC.

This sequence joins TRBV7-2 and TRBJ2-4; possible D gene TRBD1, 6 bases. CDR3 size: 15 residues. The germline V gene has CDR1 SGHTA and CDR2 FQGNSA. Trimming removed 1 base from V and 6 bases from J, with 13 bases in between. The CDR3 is CASSLGTSRGNIQYF. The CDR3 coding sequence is TGTGCCAGCAGCTTAGGAACCTCCAGGGGAAACATTCAGTACTTC.

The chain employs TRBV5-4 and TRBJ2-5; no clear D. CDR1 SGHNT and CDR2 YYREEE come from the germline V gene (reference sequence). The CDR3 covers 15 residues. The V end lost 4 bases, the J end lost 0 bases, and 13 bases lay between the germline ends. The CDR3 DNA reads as TGTGCCAGCAGCATCCGACAAATCAACCAAGAGACCCAGTACTTC. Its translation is CASSIRQINQETQYF.

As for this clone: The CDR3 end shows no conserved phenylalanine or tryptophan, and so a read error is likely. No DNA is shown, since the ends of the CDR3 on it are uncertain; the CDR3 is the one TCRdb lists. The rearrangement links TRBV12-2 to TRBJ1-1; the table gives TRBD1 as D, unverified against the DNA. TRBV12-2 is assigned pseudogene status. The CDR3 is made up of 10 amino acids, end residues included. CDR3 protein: CASRGYSLPL.

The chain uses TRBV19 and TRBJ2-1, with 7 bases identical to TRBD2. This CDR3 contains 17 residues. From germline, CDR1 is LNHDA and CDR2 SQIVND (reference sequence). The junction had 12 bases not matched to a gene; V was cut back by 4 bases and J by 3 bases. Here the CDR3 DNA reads TGTGCCAGTAGTACTCATCGGGACTACTCCATCTACAATGAGCAGTTCTTC. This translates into CASSTHRDYSIYNEQFF.

CDR3 nucleotides: TGTGCCAGCAGCTTGCAGGGGAATTACTACGAGCAGTACTTC. Translating it yields CASSLQGNYYEQYF. This chain joins TRBV5-6 and TRBJ2-7; the D gene is possibly TRBD1 (6 bases). The CDR3 is 14 residues long. Deletions cut 1 base from V and 3 bases from J, with 11 bases between. Germline-derived CDR1 and CDR2 are SGHDT and YYEEEE.